This TCR beta chain comes out of a study of cytotoxic CD8 clonotypes in ibrutinib-treated CLL. The study, taken as a whole, reports: Baseline clonality, higher than in age-matched healthy donors, tracked circulating CD8+ T-cell counts. Sampling times (in sustained-remission versus progressing patients) were not the same.

V lost 0 bases, J lost 6 bases, and 11 bases lay in between. The V gene's germline CDR1 is MNHEY and CDR2 SVGAGI. The CDR3 covers 15 residues. The repertoire was sequenced with immunoSEQ multiplex PCR; TCRdb's copy has only in-frame clones and lacks some. This repertoire shows about 200,000 clones, approximately 75% found once; its top ten account for roughly an eighth. As for this clone: Antigen: not known.

The J gene is TRBJ1-4, the V gene TRBV6-5; weak D call: TRBD1 (5 bases). The source was PBMCs, collected after 12 months of ibrutinib treatment. This sequence originates from a human donor with chronic lymphocytic leukemia. The CDR3: CASSYSGRVHEKLFF. CDR3 bases: TGTGCCAGCAGTTACTCTGGCAGGGTGCATGAAAAACTGTTTTTT.